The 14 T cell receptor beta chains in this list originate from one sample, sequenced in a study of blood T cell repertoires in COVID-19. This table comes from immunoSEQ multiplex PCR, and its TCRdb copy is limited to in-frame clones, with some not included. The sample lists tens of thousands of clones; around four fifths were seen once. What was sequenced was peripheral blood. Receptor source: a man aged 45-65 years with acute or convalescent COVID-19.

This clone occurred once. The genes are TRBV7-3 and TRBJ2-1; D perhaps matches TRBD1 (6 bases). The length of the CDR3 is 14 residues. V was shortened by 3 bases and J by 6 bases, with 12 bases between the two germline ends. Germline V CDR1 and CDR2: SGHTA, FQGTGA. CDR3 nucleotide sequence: TGTGCCAGCAGCTTGTCGGTAGGGGGCAATGAGCAGTTCTTC. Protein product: CASSLSVGGNEQFF.

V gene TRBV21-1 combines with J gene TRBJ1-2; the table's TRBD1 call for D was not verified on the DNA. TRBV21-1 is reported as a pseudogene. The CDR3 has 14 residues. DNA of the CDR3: TGTGCCAGCAGCCCAGGGGGAGCCAACTATGGCTACACCTTC. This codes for CASSPGGANYGYTF.

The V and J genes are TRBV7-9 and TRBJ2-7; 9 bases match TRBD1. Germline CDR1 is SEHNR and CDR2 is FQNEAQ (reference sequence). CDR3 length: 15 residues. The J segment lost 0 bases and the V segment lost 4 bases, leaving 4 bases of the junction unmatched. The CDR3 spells CASSSGTGSSYEQYF. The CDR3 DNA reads TGTGCCAGCAGCTCAGGGACAGGGAGCTCCTACGAGCAGTACTTC.

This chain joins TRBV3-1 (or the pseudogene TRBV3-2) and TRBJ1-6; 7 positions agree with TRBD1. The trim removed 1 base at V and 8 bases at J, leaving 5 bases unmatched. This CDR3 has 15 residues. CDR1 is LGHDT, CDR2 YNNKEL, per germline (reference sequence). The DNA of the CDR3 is TGTGCCAGCAGCCAAGGACAGGGTTCGGATTCACCCCTCCACTTT. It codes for CASSQGQGSDSPLHF.

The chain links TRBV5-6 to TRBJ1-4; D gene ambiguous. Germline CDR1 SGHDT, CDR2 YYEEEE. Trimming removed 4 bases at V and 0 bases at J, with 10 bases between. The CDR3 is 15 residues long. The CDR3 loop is CASSPVQATNEKLFF. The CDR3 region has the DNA TGTGCCAGCAGCCCCGTGCAGGCAACTAATGAAAAACTGTTTTTT.

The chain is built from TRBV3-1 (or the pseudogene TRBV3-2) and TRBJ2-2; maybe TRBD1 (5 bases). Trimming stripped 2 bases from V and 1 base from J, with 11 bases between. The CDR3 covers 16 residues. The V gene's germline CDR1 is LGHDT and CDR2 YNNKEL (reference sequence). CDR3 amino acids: CASSQRQHLNTGELFF. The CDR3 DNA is TGTGCCAGCAGCCAAAGACAGCACCTGAACACCGGGGAGCTGTTTTTT.

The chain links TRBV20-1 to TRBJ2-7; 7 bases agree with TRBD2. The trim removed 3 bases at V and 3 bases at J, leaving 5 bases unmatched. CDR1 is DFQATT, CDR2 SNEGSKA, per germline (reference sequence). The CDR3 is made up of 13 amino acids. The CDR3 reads CSASPSGDYEQYF. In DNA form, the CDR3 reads TGCAGTGCTAGTCCCAGCGGGGACTACGAGCAGTACTTC.

Here the CDR3 DNA reads TGCGCCAGCAGCCAGCTTCCCCAGGGAGGGGGTTACGAGCAGTACTTC. Amino acids: CASSQLPQGGGYEQYF. The V call is TRBV5-1, the J call TRBJ2-7; tentatively, D is TRBD2 (7 bases). Per germline, CDR1 SGHRS and CDR2 YFSETQ. The CDR3 totals 16 residues. The ends were cut back, 4 bases at V and 4 bases at J, with 21 bases in the middle.

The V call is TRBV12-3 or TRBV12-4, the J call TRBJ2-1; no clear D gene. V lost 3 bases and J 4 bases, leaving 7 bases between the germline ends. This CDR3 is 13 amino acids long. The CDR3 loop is CASSFTQYNEQFF. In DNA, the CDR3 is TGTGCCAGCAGTTTCACACAGTACAATGAGCAGTTCTTC.

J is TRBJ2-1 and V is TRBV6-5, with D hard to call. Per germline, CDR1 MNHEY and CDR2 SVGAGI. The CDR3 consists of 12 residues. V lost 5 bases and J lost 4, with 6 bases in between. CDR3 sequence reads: CASSPEYNEQFF. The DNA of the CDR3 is TGTGCCAGCAGTCCCGAGTACAATGAGCAGTTCTTC.

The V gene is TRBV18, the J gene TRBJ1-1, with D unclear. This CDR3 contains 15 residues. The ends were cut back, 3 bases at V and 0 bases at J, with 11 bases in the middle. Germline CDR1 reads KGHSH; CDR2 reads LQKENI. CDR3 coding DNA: TGTGCCAGCTCACCGGGCAGTTCAATGAACACTGAAGCTTTCTTT. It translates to CASSPGSSMNTEAFF. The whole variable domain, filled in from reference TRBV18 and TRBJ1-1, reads NAGVMQNPRHLVRRRGQEARLRCSPMKGHSHVYWYRQLPEEGLKFMVYLQKENIIDESGMPKERFSAEFPKEGPSILRIQQVVRGDSAAYFCASSPGSSMNTEAFFGQGTRLTVV.

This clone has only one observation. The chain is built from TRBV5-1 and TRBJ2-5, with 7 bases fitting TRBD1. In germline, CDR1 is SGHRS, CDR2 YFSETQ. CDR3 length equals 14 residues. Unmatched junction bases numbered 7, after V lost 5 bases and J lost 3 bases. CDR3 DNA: TGCGCCAGCAGTCCTGGGACAGAGGAAGAGACCCAGTACTTC. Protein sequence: CASSPGTEEETQYF. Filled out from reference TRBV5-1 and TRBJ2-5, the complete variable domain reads KAGVTQTPRYLIKTRGQQVTLSCSPISGHRSVSWYQQTPGQGLQFLFEYFSETQRNKGNFPGRFSGRQFSNSRSEMNVSTLELGDSALYLCASSPGTEEETQYFGPGTRLLVL.

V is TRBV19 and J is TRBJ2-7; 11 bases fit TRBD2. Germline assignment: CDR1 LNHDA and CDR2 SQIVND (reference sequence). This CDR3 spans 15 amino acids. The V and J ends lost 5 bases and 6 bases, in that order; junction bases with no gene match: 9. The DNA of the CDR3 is TGTGCCAGTAGTTCCTCTAGCGGGAGGTCCCTCGAGCAGTACTTC. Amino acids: CASSSSSGRSLEQYF. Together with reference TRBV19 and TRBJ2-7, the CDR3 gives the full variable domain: DGGITQSPKYLFRKEGQNVTLSCEQNLNHDAMYWYRQDPGQGLRLIYYSQIVNDFQKGDIAEGYSVSREKKESFPLTVTSAQKNPTAFYLCASSSSSGRSLEQYFGPGTRLTVT.

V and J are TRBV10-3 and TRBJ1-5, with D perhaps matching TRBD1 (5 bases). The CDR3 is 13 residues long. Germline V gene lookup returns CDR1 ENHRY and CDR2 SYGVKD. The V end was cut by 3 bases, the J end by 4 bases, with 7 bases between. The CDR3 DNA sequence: TGTGCCATCAGTGACGGGGGTAATCAGCCCCAGCATTTT. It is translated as CAISDGGNQPQHF.